The entry below gives a single T cell receptor (beta chain) sequence along with its context. This sample stems from a study of blood T cell repertoires in COVID-19. On the study more broadly: PBMCs, B-cell-depleted T cells, or T cells provided the cDNA or gDNA that made up the material.

As originally analysed: Amplification of reference gene primers provided the estimated nucleated cell counts. Profiled with immunoSEQ multiplex PCR; TCRdb holds only in-frame clones, not every one. That table is the source of V, J and clone size, and D and trimming were worked out from the DNA. Of 250,000 or so clones listed, around 90% are singletons. Self-reported history from a screening survey and questionnaire set each donor's cohort. With 4 bases clipped from V and 3 bases from J, the junction kept 5 bases outside the gene matches. Per germline, CDR1 SGHRS and CDR2 YFSETQ. The CDR3 loop spans 14 amino acids.

This chain uses TRBV5-1 with TRBJ2-7; 9 nucleotides align to TRBD1. This clonotype was obtained from a woman between 40 and 55 years old who had been exposed to COVID-19. The sequencing input was PBMCs or T cells enriched from blood (not recorded which). The CDR3 protein is CASSKGQGIYEQYF. CDR3 nucleotide sequence: TGCGCCAGCAGCAAAGGACAGGGGATCTACGAGCAGTACTTC. Looking up the rest from reference TRBV5-1 and TRBJ2-7 gives the full variable domain: KAGVTQTPRYLIKTRGQQVTLSCSPISGHRSVSWYQQTPGQGLQFLFEYFSETQRNKGNFPGRFSGRQFSNSRSEMNVSTLELGDSALYLCASSKGQGIYEQYFGPGTRLTVT.